These 14 T cell receptor beta chains came from one sample sequenced in a study of blood T cell repertoires in COVID-19. TCRdb's table, derived via immunoSEQ multiplex PCR, lists solely in-frame clones and lacks some. The sample lists roughly 200,000 clones; about 86% were seen once. The sequencing input was PBMCs or T cells enriched from blood (not recorded which). The receptors derive from a woman under 40 who had been exposed to COVID-19.

This clone was counted a single time. V gene TRBV6-5 combines with J gene TRBJ1-2; maybe TRBD1 (5 bases). The CDR3 extends over 12 amino acids. Trimming left V 6 bases short and J 8 bases short, with 13 bases between. CDR1 MNHEY and CDR2 SVGAGI come from the germline V gene. The CDR3 reads CASRDSLRGYTF. The CDR3 DNA sequence: TGTGCCAGCAGAGACAGTTTACGGGGCTACACCTTC.

This sequence joins TRBV7-2 and TRBJ2-3; TRBD2 matches 7 bases. Germline trimming cut 2 bases from V and 3 bases from J; bases unmatched to any gene: 5. This CDR3 is built from 15 residues. CDR1 is SGHTA and CDR2 is FQGNSA in the germline V gene. The CDR3 region has the DNA TGTGCCAGCAGCTTACAAGCGGGGTCGACAGATACGCAGTATTTT. Encoded protein: CASSLQAGSTDTQYF.

The chain couples TRBV7-6 to TRBJ2-1; 7 nucleotides agree with TRBD2. This CDR3 has 15 amino acids. The germline CDR1 and CDR2 sequences are SGHVS and FNYEAQ. Trimming took 2 bases from V and 7 from J; bases not matched to a gene: 8. The CDR3 reads CASSLIGTTVNEQFF. As DNA, the CDR3 is TGTGCCAGCAGCTTAATAGGGACTACCGTAAATGAGCAGTTCTTC.

The chain links TRBV7-2 to TRBJ1-1; 8 nucleotides agree with TRBD1. V shed 2 bases, J shed 9 bases, and the junction held 5 bases outside the gene matches. Germline values: CDR1 SGHTA, CDR2 FQGNSA. The CDR3 spans 13 residues. CDR3 nucleotide sequence: TGTGCCAGCAGCTTACAGGGGGCGAGTCAAGCTTTCTTT. Its protein is CASSLQGASQAFF.

The V gene is TRBV7-2, the J gene TRBJ1-2; 8 bases agree with TRBD1. J lost 8 bases, V lost 1 base, and 9 bases had no gene match. The CDR3 contains 15 residues. The germline gives CDR1 SGHTA, CDR2 FQGNSA. In DNA form, the CDR3 reads TGTGCCAGCAGCTTAGACGGGACAGGTGGTAGGGGCTACACCTTC. Its translation is CASSLDGTGGRGYTF.

This chain links TRBV28 with TRBJ1-5; D not resolved. With 6 bases removed from V and 3 bases from J, the gap between germline ends came to 12 bases. Germline CDR1 is MDHEN and CDR2 is SYDVKM. The CDR3 spans 14 residues. This chain's CDR3 is CASRKAGFNQPQHF. In DNA form, the CDR3 reads TGTGCCAGCAGGAAGGCGGGGTTCAATCAGCCCCAGCATTTT.

The V gene is TRBV6-5, the J gene TRBJ1-6; 10 bases line up with TRBD1. CDR3 size: 14 residues. The germline CDR1 and CDR2 sequences are MNHEY and SVGAGI. V dropped 8 bases and J dropped 10; count of bases not matched to a gene: 8. The CDR3 DNA reads as TGTGCCAGCGGGAGGACAGGGGGTGGGTCACCCCTCCACTTT. Its protein is CASGRTGGGSPLHF.

Comment on this clone: Other DNA sequences within the sample encode an identical CDR3. The V and J genes are TRBV9 and TRBJ2-5, with no clear D. This CDR3 region has 13 residues. Germline lookup yields CDR1 SGDLS and CDR2 YYNGEE. Trimming shortened V by 0 bases and J by 1 base, and 4 bases separated the two germline ends. DNA for the CDR3: TGTGCCAGCAGCGTAGGAGCCCAAGAGACCCAGTACTTC. Its translation is CASSVGAQETQYF.

DNA of the CDR3: TGTGCCACCAGTGATTTGAACAGGGGAACAGATACGCAGTATTTT. Translated: CATSDLNRGTDTQYF. This sequence joins TRBV24-1 and TRBJ2-3; 7 nucleotides align to TRBD1. This CDR3 spans 15 amino acids. The ends lost 0 bases at V and 3 bases at J; junction bases unmatched: 2. Germline assignment: CDR1 KGHDR and CDR2 SFDVKD.

The V call is TRBV11-2, the J call TRBJ2-3; 7 nucleotides line up with TRBD2. CDR1 and CDR2 (germline): SGHAT, FQNNGV. The CDR3 is 14 residues long. After removal of 3 bases from V and 4 bases from J, the junction contained 4 bases not matched to a gene. CDR3 residues: CASSFAGVADTQYF. The CDR3 DNA is TGTGCCAGCAGCTTCGCGGGGGTGGCAGATACGCAGTATTTT. The variable domain in full, with the rest retrieved from reference TRBV11-2 and TRBJ2-3, is EAGVAQSPRYKIIEKRQSVAFWCNPISGHATLYWYQQILGQGPKLLIQFQNNGVVDDSQLPKDRFSAERLKGVDSTLKIQPAKLEDSAVYLCASSFAGVADTQYFGPGTRLTVL.

The chain joins TRBV11-2 to TRBJ2-2; D perhaps matches TRBD1 (6 bases). V shed 5 bases and J shed 1 base, with 8 bases lying between them. Germline V gene lookup returns CDR1 SGHAT and CDR2 FQNNGV. CDR3 length: 14 residues. The CDR3 reads CASSRTENTGELFF. CDR3 DNA: TGTGCCAGCAGCCGGACAGAGAACACCGGGGAGCTGTTTTTT.

V usage is TRBV30 and J usage is TRBJ1-5; 8 nucleotides align to TRBD1. Unmatched junction bases numbered 13, after V lost 2 bases and J lost 4 bases. Germline V gene data show CDR1 as GTSNPN and CDR2 as SVGIG (reference sequence). The CDR3 is 17 residues long. The CDR3 nucleotides read TGTGCCTGGAGTCCACCGGGACAGGCTATGGGTAATCAGCCCCAGCATTTT. It is translated as CAWSPPGQAMGNQPQHF.

The V gene is TRBV3-1 (or the pseudogene TRBV3-2), the J gene TRBJ2-3, with 12 bases matching TRBD2. CDR1 LGHDT and CDR2 YNNKEL come from the germline V gene (reference sequence). CDR3 length: 16 amino acids. V trimming: 1 base; J trimming: 6 bases; junction bases outside the gene matches: 5. CDR3 loop: CASSQVTSGGGDTQYF. The DNA of the CDR3 is TGTGCCAGCAGCCAAGTGACTAGCGGGGGAGGGGATACGCAGTATTTT.

The gene calls are TRBV7-2 and TRBJ2-3, with 9 positions matching TRBD1. There are 18 residues in the CDR3. Germline loops: CDR1 SGHTA, CDR2 FQGNSA. V shed 3 bases and J 3 bases; nucleotides not matched to a gene: 13. CDR3 nucleotides: TGTGCCAGCAGCTTTCGCTGGGCTTCGGGACAGGGTACAGATACGCAGTATTTT. This sequence encodes CASSFRWASGQGTDTQYF. Full variable domain (missing parts from reference TRBV7-2 and TRBJ2-3): GAGVSQSPSNKVTEKGKDVELRCDPISGHTALYWYRQSLGQGLEFLIYFQGNSAPDKSGLPSDRFSAERTGGSVSTLTIQRTQQEDSAVYLCASSFRWASGQGTDTQYFGPGTRLTVL.